This T cell receptor beta chain was retrieved from a study of long-term antiretroviral therapy in people with HIV. Study-wide background: The oldest samples precede the 2015 immediate-ART recommendation by about a decade.

An immunoSEQ assay, version v3.0, was performed at survey level. The protocol was immunoSEQ multiplex PCR, while the TCRdb copy is restricted to in-frame clones and leaves out a portion. The data contain over 14,000 clones, 77% of them singletons. There are a few counts of this clone. Its antigen remains unknown. Study-wide points: With ART, diversity went up but was still lower than in transplant donor controls.

This CDR3 has 14 residues. Germline assignment: CDR1 LNHDA and CDR2 SQIVND (reference sequence). V lost 4 bases to trimming and J lost 4 bases, with 11 bases between them. The United States was where all participants with HIV were treated. The V call is TRBV19, the J call TRBJ1-5, with a weak D call TRBD1 (5 bases). The sample was unsorted PBMCs, taken 1.3 years before starting antiretroviral therapy. The clonotype comes from a man aged 40-49 years with HIV. In DNA form, the CDR3 reads TGTGCCAGTAGTAACCAGGGCGGGAATCAGCCCCAGCATTTT. Protein product: CASSNQGGNQPQHF. Using reference TRBV19 and TRBJ1-5 for the parts outside the CDR3, the full variable domain is DGGITQSPKYLFRKEGQNVTLSCEQNLNHDAMYWYRQDPGQGLRLIYYSQIVNDFQKGDIAEGYSVSREKKESFPLTVTSAQKNPTAFYLCASSNQGGNQPQHFGDGTRLSIL.